These 13 T cell receptor beta chains came from one sample sequenced in a study of T cells in Graves' hyperthyroidism and ophthalmopathy. Amplification of TCR beta CDR3 regions used RNA as the template. The HTBI primer set served for first-round RT-PCR of the TCR CDR3. From the multiplex PCR reads, TCRdb called clonotypes with MiXCR, one entry per CDR3 protein. The table has some 50,000 distinct CDR3 sequences, less than 60% seen once. The sequenced sample consisted of blood. The receptors come from a woman aged 45-59 years with Graves' ophthalmopathy.

The CDR3 is CASTLPQRQVPMHTEAFF. The CDR3 DNA reads TGTGCCAGCACCCTACCCCAGCGACAGGTCCCAATGCACACTGAAGCTTTCTTT. The chain is built from TRBV6-5 and TRBJ1-1; a possible D gene is TRBD1 (6 bases). The CDR3 totals 18 residues. The V end lost 7 bases, the J end lost 3 bases, and 27 bases lay between the germline ends. From germline, CDR1 is MNHEY and CDR2 SVGAGI.

This clonotype appeared many times. V and J are TRBV6-2 or TRBV6-3 and TRBJ1-6; 7 bases match TRBD1. The V segment lost 6 bases and the J segment 14 bases; nucleotides outside the gene matches: 7. The CDR3 runs 12 residues. Germline V gene data show CDR1 as MNHEY and CDR2 as SVGEGT. Here the CDR3 DNA reads TGTGCCAGCAGACGGACAGGCCGCACCCTCCACTTT. Its protein product is CASRRTGRTLHF.

A note on this clonotype: The junction departs from germline at one end; a sequencing error may be responsible. The chain is built from TRBV20-1 and TRBJ1-1, with 9 bases aligning to TRBD1. Looked up from germline, CDR1 is DFQATT and CDR2 is SNEGSKA (reference sequence). This CDR3 has 12 residues. The DNA of the CDR3 is TGCAGAGCTACGGACAGGGGTGATGAAGCTTCCTTT. Its translation: CRATDRGDEASF.

This clonotype was counted ten times or more. V and J are TRBV7-9 and TRBJ2-7; TRBD2 aligns across 9 bases. V lost 1 base to trimming and J lost 2 bases; unmatched junction nucleotides: 6. The CDR3 contains 16 residues. Germline-derived CDR1 and CDR2 are SEHNR and FQNEAQ (reference sequence). The CDR3, as DNA: TGTGCCAGCAGCTTAGAGGCTAGCGGGACCCCCTACGAGCAGTACTTC. Residues: CASSLEASGTPYEQYF. The complete variable domain, with remaining parts taken from reference TRBV7-9 and TRBJ2-7, reads DTGVSQNPRHKITKRGQNVTFRCDPISEHNRLYWYRQTLGQGPEFLTYFQNEAQLEKSRLLSDRFSAERPKGSFSTLEIQRTEQGDSAMYLCASSLEASGTPYEQYFGPGTRLTVT.

This clonotype was counted at least ten times. This CDR3 reads CASSLDGDTQYF. CDR3 DNA sequence: TGTGCCAGCAGCTTAGACGGAGATACGCAGTATTTT. V usage is TRBV7-3 and J usage is TRBJ2-3; D remains ambiguous. CDR1 SGHTA and CDR2 FQGTGA come from the germline V gene. This CDR3 comprises 12 residues. The V end was cut by 2 bases, the J end by 5 bases, with 5 bases between.

With regard to this clonotype: The conserved phenylalanine or tryptophan is not found at the CDR3 terminus, so this likely reflects a read error. Because the CDR3's place on the DNA is in doubt, the DNA is left out and the CDR3 is given as listed by TCRdb. This chain's CDR3 is CASSAQGTS. The chain uses TRBV2 and TRBJ1-1; the D call in the table, TRBD1, was not verified against the DNA. Both ends counted, the CDR3 spans 9 residues. Per germline, CDR1 SNHLY and CDR2 FYNNEI.

The rearrangement links TRBV2 to TRBJ2-7; TRBD1 matches 11 bases. This CDR3 contains 15 residues. Trimming cost V 3 bases and J 4 bases; bases outside gene matches: 5. The germline V gene has CDR1 SNHLY and CDR2 FYNNEI. CDR3 protein: CASSDPDRGLYEQYF. In nucleotides, the CDR3 is TGTGCCAGCAGTGATCCGGACAGGGGGCTTTACGAGCAGTACTTC.

The chain couples TRBV6-5 to TRBJ2-7; 9 bases agree with TRBD1. Germline CDR1 and CDR2: MNHEY and SVGAGI. This CDR3 contains 13 residues. Trimming took 5 bases from V and 8 from J; bases not matched to a gene: 7. This CDR3 reads CASSQGQGRKQYF. The CDR3 DNA sequence: TGTGCCAGCAGTCAGGGACAGGGAAGGAAGCAGTACTTC.

This clonotype was seen at least ten times. The chain recombines TRBV20-1 with TRBJ2-5; TRBD2 agrees at 11 bases. V lost 4 bases to trimming and J lost 5 bases; unmatched junction nucleotides: 9. The CDR3 sequence is 15 residues long. Germline V gives CDR1 DFQATT, CDR2 SNEGSKA (reference sequence). The CDR3 region is CSATGTSGMWETQYF. The CDR3 nucleotides read TGCAGTGCTACCGGGACTAGCGGAATGTGGGAGACCCAGTACTTC.

Remarks on this clonotype: A much larger clonotype is one base distant, so this may be a read error. The CDR3: CASRARGRETQYF. The CDR3 coding sequence is TGTGCCAGTCGGGCCCGAGGGCGGGAGACCCAGTACTTC. The gene calls are TRBV6-1 and TRBJ2-5; weak D call: TRBD2 (5 bases). Trimming removed 9 bases from V and 5 bases from J, with 16 bases in between. This CDR3 is 13 amino acids long. CDR1 is MNHNS, CDR2 SASEGT, per germline.

This clonotype was seen only a few times. The chain recombines TRBV29-1 with TRBJ2-3; D possibly corresponds to TRBD1 (6 bases). Germline lookup yields CDR1 SQVTM and CDR2 ANQGSEA. V was shortened by 7 bases and J by 6 bases, with 26 bases between the two germline ends. This CDR3 region has 16 residues. CDR3 bases: TGCAGCGCTAGAAGGTCGGTTGAGGGGGTAAAGGATACGCAGTATTTT. Protein sequence: CSARRSVEGVKDTQYF.

This clonotype was observed at least ten times. V and J are TRBV19 and TRBJ1-1, with TRBD1 identical over 8 bases. Germline CDR1 reads LNHDA; CDR2 reads SQIVND (reference sequence). The CDR3 runs 16 residues. Germline trimming cut 6 bases from V and 1 base from J; bases unmatched to any gene: 10. Written as DNA, the CDR3 is TGTGCCAGTAGAACCCAGCGACAGGGGAGGAACACTGAAGCTTTCTTT. Residues: CASRTQRQGRNTEAFF.

This clonotype was observed many times. This chain connects TRBV11-3 to TRBJ1-1, with a tentative D call TRBD1 (6 bases). The V gene lost 0 bases and the J gene lost 1 base, with 21 bases spanning the gap. The germline gives CDR1 SGHNT, CDR2 YENEEA. The CDR3 covers 19 residues. CDR3 DNA: TGTGCCAGCAGCTTAGAGGGGAGGGGGGAAGTGCGGTCGAACACTGAAGCTTTCTTT. Translated: CASSLEGRGEVRSNTEAFF.